Listed here are 29 T cell receptor beta chains from one sample, sequenced in a study of spatial heterogeneity in lung cancer. Sample time point: sample taken at primary tumor resection. The study sequenced unsorted whole RNA from tumor, nontumor lung or frozen PBMC. Each CDR3 protein gets one entry after TCRdb re-called the 5' RACE reads with MiXCR. The sample consists of 20,000 to 30,000 distinct CDR3 sequences, 10% to 15% of them appearing once. The sequences come from PBMCs, collected at surgery. The receptors were gathered from a female donor with early-stage non-small cell lung cancer.

This clonotype was detected ten times or more. CDR3 residues: CASSQEAGWSTGELFF. The CDR3 DNA reads TGCGCCAGCAGCCAAGAAGCGGGGTGGAGCACCGGGGAGCTGTTTTTT. The gene calls are TRBV4-3 and TRBJ2-2; 7 bases agree with TRBD2. The CDR3 runs to 16 residues. V trimming: 0 bases; J trimming: 4 bases; junction bases outside the gene matches: 5. Germline V gene data show CDR1 as LGHNA and CDR2 as YSLEER.

Ten or more counts support this clonotype. V gene TRBV24-1 combines with J gene TRBJ1-5; D remains unclear. The V end was cut by 7 bases, the J end by 7 bases, with 13 bases between. CDR3 size: 13 residues. Per germline, CDR1 KGHDR and CDR2 SFDVKD. CDR3: CATSSGGRQPQHF. CDR3 in DNA: TGTGCCACCAGCTCAGGAGGTAGACAGCCCCAGCATTTT.

This clonotype was seen at least ten times. The V gene is TRBV5-5, the J gene TRBJ2-2; D gene uncertain. CDR1 is SGHKS and CDR2 is YYEKEE in the germline V gene (reference sequence). The CDR3 extends over 16 amino acids. Trimming removed 6 bases from V and 0 bases from J, with 15 bases in between. The CDR3 region has the DNA TGTGCCAGCAACCCCCTATACGTATCGAACACCGGGGAGCTGTTTTTT. Protein: CASNPLYVSNTGELFF.

About this clonotype itself: An end of the junction differs from the germline gene, which may be a read error. This chain uses TRBV18 with TRBJ2-5; no definite D call. CDR1 and CDR2 from the germline V gene are KGHSH and LQKENI. CDR3 length: 11 amino acids. As DNA, the CDR3 is TGTGCCAGCTCAGCCGAAGAGACCCCGTACTTC. This translates into CASSAEETPYF.

This clonotype was found many times. The V gene is TRBV3-2, the J gene TRBJ2-1. TRBV3-2 is recorded as a pseudogene. This CDR3 spans 18 amino acids. CDR3 in amino acids: CASSQEEKGRWNGNEQFF. The CDR3 nucleotides read TGTGCCAGCAGCCAAGAGGAGAAGGGAAGGTGGAATGGAAATGAGCAGTTCTTC.

This clonotype was detected ten times or more. The chain has TRBV7-8 and TRBJ2-1; no firm D call. Germline V lookup: CDR1 SGHVS, CDR2 FQNEAQ. V was shortened by 6 bases and J by 3 bases, with 15 bases between the two germline ends. The CDR3 loop spans 15 amino acids. The CDR3 sequence is CASRLDRNHYNEQFF. As DNA, the CDR3 is TGTGCCAGCAGACTTGATCGGAACCACTACAATGAGCAGTTCTTC.

To note about this clonotype: A read error may be the cause here, since a much bigger clone is one base away. The chain employs TRBV12-3 or TRBV12-4 and TRBJ2-7; D is unresolved. The CDR3 loop spans 14 amino acids. The DNA of the CDR3 is TGTGTCAGCAGTTTAGGGCAGGCAACCTACGAGCAGTACTTC. This translates into CVSSLGQATYEQYF.

In this sample, this clonotype turned up many times. The germline gene is not matched at one end of the junction; a read error may be the cause. The chain has TRBV11-2 and TRBJ1-1, with TRBD1 as a possible D gene (6 bases). Germline V lookup: CDR1 SGHAT, CDR2 FQNNGV. The CDR3 is 18 amino acids. DNA of the CDR3: TGTGCCAGCAGCCTACGTTCTTCCGGGGGCGGCTCCAACACTGAAGTTTTCTTT. It translates to CASSLRSSGGGSNTEVFF.

This clonotype was seen a few times. The J gene is TRBJ2-3, the V gene TRBV14; D not certain. The V gene lost 0 bases and the J gene lost 2 bases, with 9 bases spanning the gap. Germline CDR1 and CDR2: SGHDN and FVKESK. The CDR3 has 15 amino acids. In nucleotides, the CDR3 is TGTGCCAGCAGCCAAGAAGGCTTTTACACAGATACGCAGTATTTT. Protein: CASSQEGFYTDTQYF.

The V gene is TRBV4-3, the J gene TRBJ2-7, with D hard to call. CDR1 and CDR2 from the germline V gene are LGHNA and YSLEER. The CDR3 has 16 residues. V shed 0 bases and J shed 4 bases, with 16 bases lying between them. The CDR3 nucleotides read TGCGCCAGCAGCCAAGATGCAGGAGATTGGCGGTACGAGCAGTACTTC. Its protein is CASSQDAGDWRYEQYF.

This clonotype was counted many times. The DNA for the CDR3 is TGTGCCACCAGTGATTTCTACCCAGATACGCAGTATTTT. It translates to CATSDFYPDTQYF. The chain employs TRBV24-1 and TRBJ2-3; D not resolved. The CDR3 consists of 13 residues. The V gene's germline CDR1 is KGHDR and CDR2 SFDVKD. V lost 1 base and J lost 4, with 5 bases in between.

There are many counts of this clonotype. The chain employs TRBV25-1 and TRBJ2-6; D possibly matches TRBD1 or TRBD2 (5 bases each). The CDR3 is 15 residues long. The germline V gene has CDR1 MGHDK and CDR2 SYGVNS. V gave up 2 bases and J gave up 1 base, with 6 bases separating them. The CDR3 loop reads CASSEGGSGANVLTF. In nucleotides, the CDR3 is TGTGCCAGCAGTGAAGGGGGATCTGGGGCCAACGTCCTGACTTTC.

This clonotype turned up a few times. CDR3 region: CASSEGRGADTEAFF. CDR3 DNA sequence: TGCGCCAGCAGTGAGGGCAGGGGGGCGGACACTGAAGCTTTCTTT. J is TRBJ1-1 and V is TRBV10-1; 7 bases are a match to TRBD1. The CDR3 is 15 amino acids. V dropped 2 bases and J dropped 3; count of bases not matched to a gene: 6. Germline lookup yields CDR1 WNHNN and CDR2 SYGVQD (reference sequence).

At least ten counts were recorded for this clonotype. The V and J genes are TRBV29-1 and TRBJ2-7; 7 bases fit TRBD2. Germline CDR1 reads SQVTM; CDR2 reads ANQGSEA. V lost 0 bases and J lost 6; bases outside the gene matches: 11. The CDR3 covers 15 residues. CDR3: CSVEESSGHLCEQYV. The CDR3 DNA follows: TGCAGCGTTGAAGAGTCTAGCGGACACCTTTGCGAGCAGTACGTC.

This clonotype has ten or more counts. The J gene is TRBJ2-5, the V gene TRBV20-1; no firm D call. This CDR3 region has 13 residues. Trimming left V 1 base short and J 3 bases short, with 9 bases between. CDR1 and CDR2 from the germline V gene are DFQATT and SNEGSKA (reference sequence). The DNA for the CDR3 is TGCAGTGCTAGAGTAGGCGGTAAAGAGACCCAGTACTTC. This translates into CSARVGGKETQYF.

This clonotype was counted only a few times. The chain recombines TRBV3-1 with TRBJ2-6; TRBD1 aligns across 9 bases. V trimming: 8 bases; J trimming: 0 bases; junction bases outside the gene matches: 5. Germline CDR1 LGHDT, CDR2 YNNKEL (reference sequence). The CDR3 covers 16 residues. The CDR3 DNA sequence: TGTGCCAGCCGGGGACAGGGAAACTCTGGGGCCAACGTCCTGACTTTC. It is translated as CASRGQGNSGANVLTF.

V gene TRBV29-1 combines with J gene TRBJ2-5, with TRBD1 matching 10 bases. This CDR3 is 15 amino acids long. The germline V gene encodes CDR1 SQVTM and CDR2 ANQGSEA. V trimming: 3 bases; J trimming: 4 bases; junction bases outside the gene matches: 8. The CDR3 spells CSVERTGGFLETQYF. Written as DNA, the CDR3 is TGCAGCGTTGAGAGGACAGGGGGTTTTCTAGAGACCCAGTACTTC.

The sample holds many counts of this clonotype. The genes are TRBV19 and TRBJ1-2, with 9 bases fitting TRBD1. After removal of 6 bases from V and 4 bases from J, the junction contained 6 bases not matched to a gene. The CDR3 spans 14 residues. Germline V lookup: CDR1 LNHDA, CDR2 SQIVND (reference sequence). The chain's CDR3 is CASRLGQGLYGYTF. In nucleotides, the CDR3 is TGTGCCAGTAGACTTGGACAGGGGCTCTATGGCTACACCTTC.

The chain joins TRBV4-1 to TRBJ2-2; D is undetermined. CDR3 size: 13 residues. Trimming removed 1 base at V and 6 bases at J, with 6 bases between. The germline V gene has CDR1 MGHRA and CDR2 YSYEKL. The CDR3 DNA reads TGCGCCAGCAGCCAAGCAATCTCCGGGGAGCTGTTTTTT. Amino acids: CASSQAISGELFF.

This clonotype was found many times. This chain uses TRBV14 with TRBJ2-5, with D perhaps assigned TRBD1 or TRBD2 (5 bases each). Germline loops: CDR1 SGHDN, CDR2 FVKESK. The length of the CDR3 is 14 residues. V was trimmed by 2 bases and J by 1 base, leaving 8 bases between them. The CDR3 is CASSQWDGQETQYF. The CDR3, as DNA: TGTGCCAGCAGCCAATGGGACGGCCAAGAGACCCAGTACTTC.

The rearrangement uses TRBV28 and TRBJ2-5; TRBD2 is a possible D gene (5 bases). Germline CDR1 MDHEN, CDR2 SYDVKM. V was shortened by 10 bases and J by 6 bases, with 12 bases between the two germline ends. This CDR3 has 11 amino acids. CDR3 region: CATRLGKTQYF. CDR3 nucleotide sequence: TGTGCCACCAGACTCGGGAAGACCCAGTACTTC. Based on the CDR3 plus reference TRBV28 and TRBJ2-5, the full variable domain is DVKVTQSSRYLVKRTGEKVFLECVQDMDHENMFWYRQDPGLGLRLIYFSYDVKMKEKGDIPEGYSVSREKKERFSLILESASTNQTSMYLCATRLGKTQYFGPGTRLLVL.

This clonotype was picked up many times. The chain links TRBV29-1 to TRBJ2-2; D call uncertain. The germline gives CDR1 SQVTM, CDR2 ANQGSEA. The CDR3 has 13 residues. With 1 base removed from V and 2 bases from J, the gap between germline ends came to 5 bases. The CDR3 is CSVEVLNTGELFF. DNA for the CDR3: TGCAGCGTTGAAGTCCTAAACACCGGGGAGCTGTTTTTT.

This clonotype is classed as medium-sized (0.01 to 0.1%). V gene TRBV20-1 combines with J gene TRBJ1-5; no definite D call. The germline V gene has CDR1 DFQATT and CDR2 SNEGSKA (reference sequence). This CDR3 has 12 residues. The CDR3 nucleotides read TGCGGAACCGGGATACCCCATCAGCCCCAGCATTTT. It codes for CGTGIPHQPQHF.

The sample holds a few counts of this clonotype. V usage is TRBV7-9 and J usage is TRBJ2-7, with D unresolved. From germline, CDR1 is SEHNR and CDR2 FQNEAQ (reference sequence). The germline V and J ends were trimmed by 5 bases and 0 bases, with 11 bases remaining between them. The CDR3 is 14 amino acids. Here the CDR3 reads CASSRTEASYEQYV. The CDR3 DNA follows: TGTGCCAGCAGCCGCACCGAAGCCTCCTACGAGCAGTACGTC.

This clonotype was observed a few times. The V and J genes are TRBV6-6 and TRBJ2-4, with D hard to call. From germline, CDR1 is MNHNY and CDR2 SVGAGI (reference sequence). CDR3 length: 17 amino acids. V was clipped by 2 bases and J by 0 bases, with 14 bases between them. The CDR3 nucleotides are TGTGCCAGCAGTTACGGGTTCGTGGGGTTAGCCAAAAACATTCAGTACTTC. Residues: CASSYGFVGLAKNIQYF.

This clonotype was seen only a few times. V gene TRBV29-1 combines with J gene TRBJ2-2, with D hard to call. The CDR3 sequence is 13 residues long. Per the germline V gene, CDR1 is SQVTM and CDR2 is ANQGSEA. Trimming pared 3 bases from V and 3 bases from J, leaving 8 bases between. The CDR3, as DNA: TGCAGCGTTGACCCCAGCTACACCGGGGAGCTGTTTTTT. It translates to CSVDPSYTGELFF.

This clonotype has just one count. A read error may be the cause here, since a much bigger clone is one base away. V and J are TRBV27 and TRBJ1-2; tentatively, D is TRBD1 (5 bases). Trimming pared 8 bases from V and 2 bases from J, leaving 15 bases between. Germline lookup yields CDR1 MNHEY and CDR2 SMNVEV (reference sequence). The CDR3 is 14 amino acids. CDR3 region: CASGRDPTNYGYTF. The CDR3 bases are TGTGCCAGCGGCCGGGACCCAACCAACTATGGCTACACCTTC.

This clonotype was recorded many times. The chain is built from TRBV20-1 and TRBJ2-3; either TRBD1 or TRBD2 may fit D (5 bases each). Trimming took off 6 bases at V and 4 bases at J, with 14 bases between the two ends. CDR1 and CDR2 from the germline V gene are DFQATT and SNEGSKA (reference sequence). This CDR3 has 13 amino acids. The CDR3 sequence: CSALGRAPDTQYF. CDR3 DNA: TGCAGTGCCTTGGGACGCGCTCCAGATACGCAGTATTTT.

This chain joins TRBV23-1 and TRBJ2-1, with 9 bases identical to TRBD1. TRBV23-1 is identified as an open reading frame with a role that is uncertain. CDR3 length: 16 residues. The junction had 7 bases not matched to a gene; V was cut back by 1 base and J by 6 bases. CDR3 in DNA: TGCGCCAGCAGTCAATTTACGGGACAGGGCGGCAATGAGCAGTTCTTC. Its protein is CASSQFTGQGGNEQFF.